Listed here are 17 T cell receptor beta chains from one sample, sequenced in a study of T-cell reconstitution after alpha-beta-depleted transplantation in children. It was with unique molecular identifiers that the TCRbeta library was prepared. TCRdb ran MiXCR on the PCR reads and lists one entry per CDR3 protein. The sample includes some 600,000 distinct CDR3 sequences, approximately 16% of them seen just once. The material was PBMCs from the stem cell graft donor, obtained from the stem cell graft. These receptors came from a human donor who donated a stem cell graft to a child with acute myeloid leukemia.

This clonotype was counted ten times or more. The V call is TRBV5-1, the J call TRBJ1-2, with a possible D match to TRBD1 (6 bases). The length of the CDR3 is 13 residues. The V end lost 1 base, the J end lost 6 bases, and 10 bases lay between the germline ends. Germline assignment: CDR1 SGHRS and CDR2 YFSETQ. The CDR3 is CASSLSRGDGYTF. CDR3 bases: TGCGCCAGCAGCTTGTCCAGGGGTGATGGCTACACCTTC.

This clonotype was counted many times. V and J are TRBV20-1 and TRBJ1-1; 7 nucleotides match TRBD1. This CDR3 spans 14 amino acids. Germline CDR1 is DFQATT and CDR2 is SNEGSKA (reference sequence). Germline trimming cut 3 bases from V and 2 bases from J; bases unmatched to any gene: 6. CDR3 region: CSASRQGVNTEAFF. The DNA of the CDR3 is TGCAGTGCTAGTCGACAGGGTGTTAACACTGAAGCTTTCTTT.

This clonotype was detected many times. This sequence joins TRBV9 and TRBJ2-2, with D tentatively TRBD1 or TRBD2 (5 bases each). Germline values: CDR1 SGDLS, CDR2 YYNGEE. The CDR3 sequence is 16 residues long. The V end lost 0 bases, the J end lost 5 bases, and 14 bases lay between the germline ends. CDR3 loop: CASSVGGTPRTGELFF. DNA of the CDR3: TGTGCCAGCAGCGTAGGAGGGACGCCGCGGACCGGGGAGCTGTTTTTT. Drawing the rest from reference TRBV9 and TRBJ2-2, the complete variable domain is DSGVTQTPKHLITATGQRVTLRCSPRSGDLSVYWYQQSLDQGLQFLIQYYNGEERAKGNILERFSAQQFPDLHSELNLSSLELGDSALYFCASSVGGTPRTGELFFGEGSRLTVL.

V and J are TRBV28 and TRBJ2-1, with D possibly called TRBD1 or TRBD2 (5 bases each). The CDR3 runs 16 residues. Trimming pared 5 bases from V and 5 bases from J, leaving 19 bases between. Germline CDR1 is MDHEN and CDR2 is SYDVKM. CDR3 in amino acids: CASSGLSGTLHNEQFF. CDR3 bases: TGTGCCAGCAGTGGGCTCTCAGGGACCCTGCACAATGAGCAGTTCTTC.

This clonotype was found a few times. V and J are TRBV7-8 and TRBJ2-1, with TRBD1 identical over 8 bases. Looked up from germline, CDR1 is SGHVS and CDR2 is FQNEAQ. The CDR3 runs 17 residues. The V gene end was trimmed by 0 bases and the J gene end by 5 bases; junction bases not matched to a gene: 9. This CDR3 reads CASSLATGAGVDNEQFF. CDR3 bases: TGTGCCAGCAGCTTAGCGACAGGGGCCGGGGTTGACAATGAGCAGTTCTTC.

The table lists this clonotype with many counts. The V and J genes are TRBV5-1 and TRBJ1-5; the match to TRBD1 covers 10 bases. Germline V CDR1 and CDR2: SGHRS, YFSETQ. This CDR3 region has 14 residues. The ends lost 7 bases at V and 6 bases at J; junction bases unmatched: 7. The DNA of the CDR3 is TGCGCCAGCGAGTCAGGGACAGGGGTTCAGCCCCAGCATTTT. Translation: CASESGTGVQPQHF.

This clonotype has ten or more counts. The J gene is TRBJ2-6, the V gene TRBV6-2 or TRBV6-3; weak D call: TRBD2 (6 bases). The CDR3 is made up of 17 amino acids. Germline V gene lookup returns CDR1 MNHEY and CDR2 SVGEGT. Trimming pared 2 bases from V and 1 base from J, leaving 12 bases between. This CDR3 is CASSYGQRVSGANVLTF. The CDR3 bases are TGTGCCAGCAGTTACGGCCAGCGGGTATCTGGGGCCAACGTCCTGACTTTC.

The J gene is TRBJ2-1, the V gene TRBV20-1; TRBD2 matches 8 bases. The J segment lost 7 bases and the V segment lost 6 bases, leaving 14 bases of the junction unmatched. The germline V gene encodes CDR1 DFQATT and CDR2 SNEGSKA (reference sequence). The CDR3 is 15 amino acids. CDR3 region: CSAGERSGGINEQFF. The CDR3 DNA reads as TGCAGTGCCGGCGAAAGGAGCGGGGGAATAAATGAGCAGTTCTTC.

There are many counts of this clonotype. V is TRBV6-2 or TRBV6-3 and J is TRBJ2-7, with D perhaps matching TRBD2 (6 bases). Germline-derived CDR1 and CDR2 are MNHEY and SVGEGT. V was cut by 2 bases and J by 3 bases, with 8 bases left in between. This CDR3 spans 13 amino acids. The CDR3 is CASSYHGSYEQYV. As DNA, the CDR3 is TGTGCCAGCAGTTACCACGGGAGCTACGAGCAGTACGTC.

This clonotype has ten or more counts. V is TRBV20-1 and J is TRBJ2-1, with 13 bases fitting TRBD2. V trimming: 5 bases; J trimming: 4 bases; junction bases outside the gene matches: 2. The V gene's germline CDR1 is DFQATT and CDR2 SNEGSKA (reference sequence). This CDR3 comprises 14 residues. The CDR3 here is CSAQTSGGYNEQFF. CDR3 DNA sequence: TGCAGTGCTCAGACTAGCGGGGGGTACAATGAGCAGTTCTTC.

This clonotype was detected many times. The rearrangement joins TRBV20-1 to TRBJ2-5; D is possibly TRBD2 (6 bases). The CDR3 is 12 amino acids. Germline assignment: CDR1 DFQATT and CDR2 SNEGSKA (reference sequence). Trimming left V 6 bases short and J 5 bases short, with 13 bases between. CDR3 in amino acids: CSARTTWETQYF. The CDR3 coding sequence is TGCAGTGCAAGGACTACCTGGGAGACCCAGTACTTC.

There are a few counts of this clonotype. The chain links TRBV29-1 to TRBJ2-3; D gene uncertain. Germline V gene data show CDR1 as SQVTM and CDR2 as ANQGSEA. V was shortened by 7 bases and J by 1 base, with 12 bases between the two germline ends. This CDR3 contains 13 residues. This CDR3 is CSAPIGGTDTQYF. Written as DNA, the CDR3 is TGCAGCGCCCCTATTGGGGGCACAGATACGCAGTATTTT.

The chain combines TRBV20-1 with TRBJ2-3; D not certain. There are 12 residues in the CDR3. CDR1 and CDR2 from the germline V gene are DFQATT and SNEGSKA (reference sequence). Trimming shortened V by 5 bases and J by 1 base, and 7 bases separated the two germline ends. The CDR3 DNA reads as TGCAGTGCTGCGGTCCGCACAGATACGCAGTATTTT. Translating gives CSAAVRTDTQYF.

This clonotype was counted only a few times. The chain is built from TRBV15 and TRBJ1-6; maybe TRBD1 (6 bases). CDR3 length: 15 residues. CDR1 is LNHNV, CDR2 YYDKDF, per germline (reference sequence). Trimming removed 5 bases at V and 9 bases at J, with 17 bases between. The CDR3 DNA is TGTGCCACCAGCGTACGAGGGGGGGGAAGTTCACCCCTCCACTTT. This translates into CATSVRGGGSSPLHF.

This clonotype was found many times. This sequence joins TRBV15 and TRBJ1-3; D remains ambiguous. V was shortened by 0 bases and J by 3 bases, with 12 bases between the two germline ends. This CDR3 is built from 16 residues. Germline assignment: CDR1 LNHNV and CDR2 YYDKDF (reference sequence). The chain's CDR3 is CATSRDRRGFGNTIYF. CDR3 in DNA: TGTGCCACCAGCAGAGATCGAAGAGGGTTTGGAAACACCATATATTTT. Full variable domain (missing parts from reference TRBV15 and TRBJ1-3): DAMVIQNPRYQVTQFGKPVTLSCSQTLNHNVMYWYQQKSSQAPKLLFHYYDKDFNNEADTPDNFQSRRPNTSFCFLDIRSPGLGDTAMYLCATSRDRRGFGNTIYFGEGSWLTVV.

J is TRBJ1-1 and V is TRBV7-9, with 7 bases matching TRBD1. The CDR3 loop spans 14 amino acids. V lost 10 bases, J lost 5 bases, and 13 bases stayed unmatched. The V gene's germline CDR1 is SEHNR and CDR2 FQNEAQ (reference sequence). The CDR3 reads CANQRDSWITEAFF. The DNA for the CDR3 is TGTGCCAACCAACGGGACAGTTGGATTACTGAAGCTTTCTTT.

This clonotype was detected ten times or more. This rearrangement joins TRBV20-1 to TRBJ2-2, with D possibly matching TRBD2 (6 bases). From germline, CDR1 is DFQATT and CDR2 SNEGSKA (reference sequence). V was trimmed by 0 bases and J by 6 bases, leaving 23 bases between them. The CDR3 sequence is 18 residues long. CDR3 sequence (DNA): TGCAGTGCTAGAGATCGAACGGGAGATGCCTTCGGGGCCGGGGAGCTGTTTTTT. This gives the protein CSARDRTGDAFGAGELFF.